This T cell receptor (beta chain) was recorded in a study of blood T cell repertoires in COVID-19. Trimming at V came to 6 bases and at J to 5 bases, leaving 8 bases not matched to a gene. There are 15 residues in the CDR3. Germline-derived CDR1 and CDR2 are MNHEY and SVGAGI. Sequenced by immunoSEQ multiplex PCR; TCRdb stores in-frame clones only, minus some. Here the sample spans about 220,000 clones, 80% being singletons. The source material was peripheral blood. The chain employs TRBV6-5 and TRBJ2-3; 10 nucleotides match TRBD2. This TCR was sampled from a woman aged 70-85 years with acute or convalescent COVID-19. The CDR3 region is CASSQRGGLGDTQYF. In DNA form, the CDR3 reads TGTGCCAGCAGCCAGCGGGGGGGCCTGGGAGATACGCAGTATTTT.